What follows are 15 T cell receptor beta chains derived from one specimen sequenced in a study of cytomegalovirus exposure and HLA in healthy donors. PCR employed 60 Vbeta and 13 Jbeta primers. Profiling relied on immunoSEQ multiplex PCR, and the TCRdb table lists in-frame clones only, not all of them. This sample has about 160,000 clones; roughly 70% occur once, and the top ten carry approximately 7.1%. Specimen: PBMCs. The receptor set was obtained from a middle-aged man in good health and CMV-seropositive.

This chain connects TRBV19 to TRBJ1-1; perhaps TRBD1 as D (5 bases). V was pared by 5 bases and J by 1 base, with 11 bases between. Germline loops: CDR1 LNHDA, CDR2 SQIVND (reference sequence). There are 14 residues in the CDR3. The chain's CDR3 is CASSLGPGNTEAFF. The CDR3 DNA reads TGTGCCAGTAGTTTGGGGCCGGGGAACACTGAAGCTTTCTTT. Using reference TRBV19 and TRBJ1-1 for the parts outside the CDR3, the full variable domain is DGGITQSPKYLFRKEGQNVTLSCEQNLNHDAMYWYRQDPGQGLRLIYYSQIVNDFQKGDIAEGYSVSREKKESFPLTVTSAQKNPTAFYLCASSLGPGNTEAFFGQGTRLTVV.

The gene calls are TRBV19 and TRBJ1-6; tentatively, D is TRBD1 (5 bases). CDR3 size: 14 residues. The V gene lost 7 bases and the J gene lost 6 bases, with 13 bases spanning the gap. CDR1 and CDR2 (germline): LNHDA, SQIVND (reference sequence). The CDR3 nucleotides are TGTGCCAGTAATTGGGTCGGGGGTAATTCACCCCTCCACTTT. It specifies CASNWVGGNSPLHF.

A remark on this clone: The junction departs from the called germline gene at one end, perhaps through a read error. In the same sample, other DNA sequences code for this CDR3. This CDR3 is CASMGQGIDNNEQFF. The CDR3 coding sequence is TGCGCCAGCATGGGACAGGGTATAGACAACAATGAGCAGTTCTTC. The V gene is TRBV2, the J gene TRBJ2-1; 9 bases match TRBD1. Looked up from germline, CDR1 is SNHLY and CDR2 is FYNNEI. This CDR3 has 15 amino acids.

This chain joins TRBV7-3 and TRBJ2-5; a weak D match, TRBD1 (5 bases). The V and J ends lost 2 bases and 1 base respectively, with 11 bases between them. There are 15 residues in the CDR3. Germline V gene data show CDR1 as SGHTA and CDR2 as FQGTGA. CDR3 region: CASSLVVGPQETQYF. CDR3 DNA sequence: TGTGCCAGCAGCTTAGTGGTGGGGCCCCAAGAGACCCAGTACTTC.

In its sample, this clone was seen a few times. The V and J genes are TRBV4-3 and TRBJ1-2; tentative D call: TRBD1 (5 bases). CDR3 length: 14 amino acids. Trimming pared 3 bases from V and 7 bases from J, leaving 15 bases between. Germline V gene lookup returns CDR1 LGHNA and CDR2 YSLEER. The CDR3 DNA sequence: TGCGCCAGCAGCCAGGGGCGGGGGGGAAGTGGCTACACCTTC. This codes for CASSQGRGGSGYTF.

V gene TRBV5-1 combines with J gene TRBJ2-6, with 9 bases that match TRBD1. The CDR3 consists of 18 residues. Looked up from germline, CDR1 is SGHRS and CDR2 is YFSETQ. V was clipped by 4 bases and J by 0 bases; unmatched bases: 8. For the CDR3, the DNA is TGCGCCAGCAGCGTTTCGGGACAGGGCATCTCTGGGGCCAACGTCCTGACTTTC. This translates into CASSVSGQGISGANVLTF.

About this clone itself: Other DNA sequences within the sample encode an identical CDR3. This sequence joins TRBV4-2 and TRBJ2-5, with D possibly matching TRBD2 (6 bases). V was pared by 1 base and J by 4 bases, with 10 bases between. There are 14 residues in the CDR3. CDR1 and CDR2 (germline): LGHNA, YNFKEQ. CDR3: CASSQGGVGETQYF. CDR3 DNA: TGTGCCAGCAGCCAAGGGGGGGTGGGAGAGACCCAGTACTTC.

The chain employs TRBV7-8 and TRBJ1-2; TRBD1 matches 8 bases. V shed 5 bases, J shed 5 bases, and the junction held 7 bases outside the gene matches. Germline V lookup: CDR1 SGHVS, CDR2 FQNEAQ. The CDR3 loop spans 14 amino acids. The CDR3 sequence: CASSNRDRHYGYTF. DNA for the CDR3: TGTGCCAGCAGCAACCGGGACAGGCATTATGGCTACACCTTC.

The J gene is TRBJ2-5, the V gene TRBV9, with 7 bases fitting TRBD1. The J call may be incorrect, as the DNA end agrees better with TRBJ2-7. CDR1 is SGDLS, CDR2 YYNGEE, per germline. The CDR3 consists of 14 residues. The CDR3 sequence is CASSPRTGRNEQYF. The CDR3 DNA follows: TGTGCCAGCAGCCCCCGGACAGGTCGTAACGAGCAGTACTTC.

V gene TRBV6-6 combines with J gene TRBJ1-5, with 9 bases fitting TRBD1. The germline gives CDR1 MNHNY, CDR2 SVGAGI (reference sequence). With 2 bases clipped from V and 7 bases from J, the junction kept 3 bases outside the gene matches. This CDR3 spans 14 amino acids. The CDR3 nucleotides read TGTGCCAGCAGTTACAGGGACAGGGAACAGCCCCAGCATTTT. Translating it yields CASSYRDREQPQHF.

This clone was seen only a few times. The chain carries TRBV9 and TRBJ1-5; D not resolved. Germline V CDR1 and CDR2: SGDLS, YYNGEE. V lost 4 bases and J lost 0, with 5 bases in between. The CDR3 loop spans 13 amino acids. The CDR3 DNA sequence: TGTGCCAGCAGCATCAGTAGCAATCAGCCCCAGCATTTT. It codes for CASSISSNQPQHF.

The rearrangement joins TRBV25-1 to TRBJ2-1; tentatively, D is TRBD2 (6 bases). Germline CDR1 reads MGHDK; CDR2 reads SYGVNS. V lost 6 bases and J 3 bases, leaving 15 bases between the germline ends. This CDR3 is built from 15 residues. The CDR3 loop is CASSEGRLLYNEQFF. In nucleotides, the CDR3 is TGTGCCAGCAGCGAAGGGAGGCTCCTCTACAATGAGCAGTTCTTC.

This clone was counted a few times. The V call is TRBV6-1, the J call TRBJ2-5; 7 nucleotides match TRBD1. The CDR3 spans 15 residues. Germline V gives CDR1 MNHNS, CDR2 SASEGT. V was pared by 2 bases and J by 1 base, with 4 bases of the junction left unmatched. The DNA of the CDR3 is TGTGCCAGCAGTGAAAACAGGGGATCCCAAGAGACCCAGTACTTC. Translating gives CASSENRGSQETQYF.

This clone was observed a handful of times. The chain joins TRBV10-3 to TRBJ1-5; possibly TRBD1 for D (5 bases). The CDR3 is 13 residues long. The germline CDR1 and CDR2 sequences are ENHRY and SYGVKD. V lost 3 bases to trimming and J lost 7 bases, with 10 bases between them. Here the CDR3 DNA reads TGTGCCATCAGTGACAGGCGGGACCAGCCCCAGCATTTT. It yields the protein CAISDRRDQPQHF.

The chain recombines TRBV30 with TRBJ1-4; 7 bases are a match to TRBD1. The CDR3 sequence is 14 residues long. J lost 5 bases, V lost 7 bases, and 10 bases had no gene match. Germline V gene lookup returns CDR1 GTSNPN and CDR2 SVGIG (reference sequence). CDR3 sequence (DNA): TGTGCCTCACGGCCCAGGGGGGAAAATGAAAAACTGTTTTTT. Its protein product is CASRPRGENEKLFF.